One and the same sample provided the 14 T cell receptor beta chains below, sequenced in a study of blood T cell repertoires in COVID-19. The assay was immunoSEQ multiplex PCR, and TCRdb's table has in-frame clones only and misses some. The sample comprises approximately 220,000 clones, roughly 86% of which are singletons, and 3% rests with the top ten. Sequenced material: peripheral blood. The receptor source for this set is a man aged 55 to 70 with acute or convalescent COVID-19.

The chain joins TRBV20-1 to TRBJ1-2; D gene ambiguous. Germline lookup yields CDR1 DFQATT and CDR2 SNEGSKA (reference sequence). The CDR3 totals 11 residues. The germline V and J ends were trimmed by 1 base and 8 bases, with 8 bases remaining between them. The CDR3 protein is CSARVPGGYTF. CDR3 DNA: TGCAGTGCTAGAGTCCCCGGGGGCTACACCTTC.

The chain combines TRBV10-3 with TRBJ1-2, with TRBD1 as a possible D gene (6 bases). V lost 10 bases, J lost 7 bases, and 19 bases lay in between. This CDR3 is 13 amino acids long. Germline V lookup: CDR1 ENHRY, CDR2 SYGVKD. This chain's CDR3 is CATQRGGQGGYTF. The CDR3 DNA reads TGTGCCACCCAACGGGGGGGCCAAGGTGGCTACACCTTC.

The rearrangement joins TRBV6-2 or TRBV6-3 to TRBJ2-4, with 13 bases matching TRBD2. CDR1 MNHEY and CDR2 SVGEGT come from the germline V gene. The V gene end was trimmed by 0 bases and the J gene end by 6 bases; junction bases not matched to a gene: 5. The CDR3 has 17 residues. The CDR3 reads CASSYSTSGGHPNIQYF. CDR3 DNA: TGTGCCAGCAGTTACTCGACTAGCGGGGGGCACCCAAACATTCAGTACTTC.

V gene TRBV4-1 combines with J gene TRBJ2-7; tentative D call: TRBD1 (5 bases). Per germline, CDR1 MGHRA and CDR2 YSYEKL. The V end lost 5 bases, the J end lost 6 bases, and 20 bases lay between the germline ends. The CDR3 runs to 15 residues. In DNA, the CDR3 is TGCGCCAGCAGCAACCCGGGCCAGGGAACGCGCGAGCAGTACTTC. This codes for CASSNPGQGTREQYF.

V usage is TRBV6-5 and J usage is TRBJ2-5; D call uncertain. The CDR3 is made up of 14 amino acids. CDR1 and CDR2 from the germline V gene are MNHEY and SVGAGI. V shed 5 bases and J shed 0 bases, with 10 bases lying between them. The DNA for the CDR3 is TGTGCCAGCAGTCCCGGTTGGTACCAAGAGACCCAGTACTTC. Translated, it gives CASSPGWYQETQYF.

V gene TRBV28 combines with J gene TRBJ2-3, with a tentative D call TRBD2 (6 bases). The CDR3 is 14 amino acids. V was shortened by 3 bases and J by 1 base, with 8 bases between the two germline ends. Germline-derived CDR1 and CDR2 are MDHEN and SYDVKM. Here the CDR3 DNA reads TGTGCCAGCAGTTTTGTAGCGGGCACAGATACGCAGTATTTT. Translation: CASSFVAGTDTQYF.

This clone was seen once. V is TRBV4-2 and J is TRBJ2-2; 11 bases are shared with TRBD2. The CDR3 covers 18 residues. V was clipped by 5 bases and J by 4 bases; unmatched bases: 12. CDR1 LGHNA and CDR2 YNFKEQ come from the germline V gene. The CDR3 sequence: CASSSRLGLAAVTGELFF. Here the CDR3 DNA reads TGTGCCAGCAGCTCGCGACTGGGACTAGCGGCGGTCACCGGGGAGCTGTTTTTT.

In regard to this clone: Possible read error: a much larger clone is one base away. V is TRBV6-5 and J is TRBJ1-2, with D perhaps TRBD1 (6 bases). The CDR3 loop spans 15 amino acids. Trimming took 11 bases from V and 8 from J, leaving 27 bases between them. Germline CDR1 MNHEY, CDR2 SVGAGI. CDR3 nucleotide sequence: TGTGCCGGCTATCCCCTGGGGTCAGGGGAAATCGGCTACACCTTC. It encodes CAGYPLGSGEIGYTF.

The rearrangement joins TRBV2 to TRBJ2-1; 8 bases agree with TRBD2. Per the germline V gene, CDR1 is SNHLY and CDR2 is FYNNEI. The V segment lost 7 bases and the J segment 1 base; nucleotides outside the gene matches: 9. The CDR3 runs to 16 residues. The DNA of the CDR3 is TGTGCCAGCAAAAAAAGGGGCGGGGGGTCCTACAATGAGCAGTTCTTC. Protein: CASKKRGGGSYNEQFF.

The rearrangement joins TRBV18 to TRBJ2-7, with 7 positions matching TRBD1. V lost 1 base to trimming and J lost 4 bases; unmatched junction nucleotides: 7. Germline V gene data show CDR1 as KGHSH and CDR2 as LQKENI. CDR3 size: 15 residues. The CDR3 here is CASSPQKTGRYEQYF. CDR3 DNA sequence: TGTGCCAGCTCACCACAGAAGACAGGGCGATACGAGCAGTACTTC. Combining the CDR3 with reference TRBV18 and TRBJ2-7 gives the whole variable domain NAGVMQNPRHLVRRRGQEARLRCSPMKGHSHVYWYRQLPEEGLKFMVYLQKENIIDESGMPKERFSAEFPKEGPSILRIQQVVRGDSAAYFCASSPQKTGRYEQYFGPGTRLTVT.

V gene TRBV7-2 combines with J gene TRBJ2-3; TRBD2 agrees at 7 bases. Germline CDR1 is SGHTA and CDR2 is FQGNSA. The junction had 9 bases not matched to a gene; V was cut back by 4 bases and J by 8 bases. The CDR3 length is 14 residues. CDR3 nucleotide sequence: TGTGCCAGCAGCTCCCCCGTGGGAGGGTCTACGCAGTATTTT. Encoded protein: CASSSPVGGSTQYF. The whole variable domain, filled in from reference TRBV7-2 and TRBJ2-3, reads GAGVSQSPSNKVTEKGKDVELRCDPISGHTALYWYRQSLGQGLEFLIYFQGNSAPDKSGLPSDRFSAERTGGSVSTLTIQRTQQEDSAVYLCASSSPVGGSTQYFGPGTRLTVL.

This CDR3 is CASSLGQDSEKLFF. The DNA of the CDR3 is TGTGCCAGCAGCTTGGGCCAGGACAGTGAAAAACTGTTTTTT. V gene TRBV5-5 combines with J gene TRBJ1-4, with TRBD1 as a possible D gene (6 bases). Germline CDR1 and CDR2: SGHKS and YYEKEE (reference sequence). This CDR3 contains 14 residues. Trimming cost V 0 bases and J 7 bases, with 10 bases left between them.

The gene calls are TRBV28 and TRBJ2-2; 7 positions match TRBD1. The CDR3 has 13 residues. Germline V gene data show CDR1 as MDHEN and CDR2 as SYDVKM. With 7 bases clipped from V and 7 bases from J, the junction kept 6 bases outside the gene matches. CDR3 nucleotides: TGTGCCAGCACGGCAGGGGGTTACGGGGAGCTGTTTTTT. Translation gives CASTAGGYGELFF.

This chain joins TRBV19 and TRBJ1-1; the match to TRBD1 covers 8 bases. The germline CDR1 and CDR2 sequences are LNHDA and SQIVND (reference sequence). The junction had 4 bases not matched to a gene; V was cut back by 8 bases and J by 2 bases. The CDR3 has 13 residues. This CDR3 reads CASRTGRNTEAFF. As DNA, the CDR3 is TGTGCCAGTCGGACAGGGAGAAACACTGAAGCTTTCTTT. Looking up the rest from reference TRBV19 and TRBJ1-1 gives the full variable domain: DGGITQSPKYLFRKEGQNVTLSCEQNLNHDAMYWYRQDPGQGLRLIYYSQIVNDFQKGDIAEGYSVSREKKESFPLTVTSAQKNPTAFYLCASRTGRNTEAFFGQGTRLTVV.